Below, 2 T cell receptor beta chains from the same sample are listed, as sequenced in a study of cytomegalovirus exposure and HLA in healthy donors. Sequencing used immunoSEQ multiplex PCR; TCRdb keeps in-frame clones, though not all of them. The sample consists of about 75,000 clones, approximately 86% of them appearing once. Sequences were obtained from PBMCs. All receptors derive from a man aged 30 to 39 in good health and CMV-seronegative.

CDR3 loop: CASSRGIAGSYNEQFF. In nucleotides, the CDR3 is TGCGCCAGCAGCCGAGGGATAGCGGGATCCTACAATGAGCAGTTCTTC. This chain connects TRBV4-3 to TRBJ2-1, with 8 bases aligning to TRBD2. Looked up from germline, CDR1 is LGHNA and CDR2 is YSLEER. The CDR3 consists of 16 residues. After removal of 4 bases from V and 1 base from J, the junction contained 6 bases not matched to a gene.

The chain's CDR3 is CAWTGQGGNQPQHF. CDR3 nucleotides: TGTGCCTGGACCGGACAGGGGGGCAATCAGCCCCAGCATTTT. V is TRBV30 and J is TRBJ1-5; 10 bases are a match to TRBD1. The J segment lost 2 bases and the V segment lost 4 bases, leaving 2 bases of the junction unmatched. Germline CDR1 is GTSNPN and CDR2 is SVGIG (reference sequence). The CDR3 runs 14 residues.